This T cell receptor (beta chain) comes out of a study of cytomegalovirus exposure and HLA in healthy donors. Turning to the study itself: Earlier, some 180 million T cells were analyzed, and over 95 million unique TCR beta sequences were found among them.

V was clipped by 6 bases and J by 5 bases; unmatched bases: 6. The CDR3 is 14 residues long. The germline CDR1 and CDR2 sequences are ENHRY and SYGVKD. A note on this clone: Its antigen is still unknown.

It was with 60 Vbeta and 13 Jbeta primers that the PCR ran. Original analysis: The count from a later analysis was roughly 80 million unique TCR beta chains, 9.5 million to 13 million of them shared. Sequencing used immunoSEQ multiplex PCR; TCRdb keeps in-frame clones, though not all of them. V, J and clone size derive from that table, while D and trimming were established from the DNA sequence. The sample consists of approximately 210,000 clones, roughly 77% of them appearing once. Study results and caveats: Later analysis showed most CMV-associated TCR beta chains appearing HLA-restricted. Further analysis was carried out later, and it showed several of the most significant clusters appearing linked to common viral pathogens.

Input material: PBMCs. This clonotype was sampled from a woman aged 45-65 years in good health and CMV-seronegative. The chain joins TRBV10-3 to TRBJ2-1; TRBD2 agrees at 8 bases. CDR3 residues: CAIRGAGGNNEQFF. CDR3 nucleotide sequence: TGTGCCATCAGGGGGGCGGGAGGAAACAATGAGCAGTTCTTC.